The entry that follows covers one T cell receptor (beta chain) sequence. Its antigen is not identified. It was version v3.0 of the immunoSEQ assay that was run at survey level. Per-sample sequencing targets were about 35,000-50,000 T-cell genomes. TCRdb's copy holds only in-frame clones and misses some; the assay was immunoSEQ multiplex PCR. The table shows 30,000 to 40,000 clones, with 87% occurring only once. The CDR3 consists of 14 residues. Deletions cut 6 bases from V and 7 bases from J, with 16 bases between. Germline V lookup: CDR1 MNHEY, CDR2 SVGAGI. These data are taken from a study of long-term antiretroviral therapy in people with HIV. Study-wide findings and caveats: Dominating the repertoire at all time points were the clones that expanded before ART. Versus controls, repertoires in people with HIV had narrower CDR3 length ranges.

United States facilities provided treatment to all participants with HIV. The rearrangement uses TRBV6-5 and TRBJ1-5, with a possible D match to TRBD1 (6 bases). The sequencing used unsorted PBMCs, collected 1.1 years after starting antiretroviral therapy. The TCR comes from a man between 18 and 29 years old with HIV. In nucleotides, the CDR3 is TGTGCCAGCAGGGGTACAGGGCGGAGACAGCCCCAGCATTTT. Residues: CASRGTGRRQPQHF.